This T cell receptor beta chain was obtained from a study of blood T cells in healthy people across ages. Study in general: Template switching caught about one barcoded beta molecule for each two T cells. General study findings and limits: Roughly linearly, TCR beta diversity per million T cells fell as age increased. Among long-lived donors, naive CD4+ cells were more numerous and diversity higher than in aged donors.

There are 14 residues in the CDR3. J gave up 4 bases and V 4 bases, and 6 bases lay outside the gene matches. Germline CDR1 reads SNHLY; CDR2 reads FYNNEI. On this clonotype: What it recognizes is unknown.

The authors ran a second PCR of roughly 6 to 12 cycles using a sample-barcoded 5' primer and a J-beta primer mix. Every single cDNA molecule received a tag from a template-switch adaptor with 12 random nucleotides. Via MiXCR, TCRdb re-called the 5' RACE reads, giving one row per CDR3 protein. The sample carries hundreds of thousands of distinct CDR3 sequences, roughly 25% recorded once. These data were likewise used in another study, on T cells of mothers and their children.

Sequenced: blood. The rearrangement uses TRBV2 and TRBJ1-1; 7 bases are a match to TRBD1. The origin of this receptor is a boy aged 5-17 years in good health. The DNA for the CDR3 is TGTGCCAGCAGTGGTATAGGGGGCGGCACTGAAGCTTTCTTT. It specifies CASSGIGGGTEAFF.